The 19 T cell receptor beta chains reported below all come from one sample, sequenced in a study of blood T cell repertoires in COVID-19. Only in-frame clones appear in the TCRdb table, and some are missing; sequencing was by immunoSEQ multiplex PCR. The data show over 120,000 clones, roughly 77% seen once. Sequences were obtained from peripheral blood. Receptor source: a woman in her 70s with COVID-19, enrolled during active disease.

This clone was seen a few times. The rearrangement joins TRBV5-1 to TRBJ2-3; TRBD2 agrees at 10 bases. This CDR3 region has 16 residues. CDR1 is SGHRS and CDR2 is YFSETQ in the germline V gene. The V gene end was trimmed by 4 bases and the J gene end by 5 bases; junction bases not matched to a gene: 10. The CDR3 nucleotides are TGCGCCAGCAGCCCCTCGTTAGCGGGGGGCGGAGATACGCAGTATTTT. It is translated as CASSPSLAGGGDTQYF.

CDR3 sequence reads: CASSLSSGGPPGAEQFF. CDR3 nucleotides: TGTGCCAGCAGTTTATCTAGCGGGGGGCCTCCGGGGGCCGAGCAGTTCTTC. V is TRBV28 and J is TRBJ2-1, with 11 nucleotides matching TRBD2. This CDR3 contains 17 residues. The junction had 12 bases not matched to a gene; V was cut back by 1 base and J by 10 bases. Per germline, CDR1 MDHEN and CDR2 SYDVKM. Full variable domain (outside the CDR3, taken from reference TRBV28 and TRBJ2-1): DVKVTQSSRYLVKRTGEKVFLECVQDMDHENMFWYRQDPGLGLRLIYFSYDVKMKEKGDIPEGYSVSREKKERFSLILESASTNQTSMYLCASSLSSGGPPGAEQFFGPGTRLTVL.

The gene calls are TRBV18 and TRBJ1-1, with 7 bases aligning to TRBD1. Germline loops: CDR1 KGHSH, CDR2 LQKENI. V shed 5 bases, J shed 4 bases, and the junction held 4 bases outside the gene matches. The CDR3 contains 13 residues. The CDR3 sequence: CASSSTGPTEAFF. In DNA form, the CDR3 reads TGTGCCAGCTCATCGACAGGGCCCACTGAAGCTTTCTTT.

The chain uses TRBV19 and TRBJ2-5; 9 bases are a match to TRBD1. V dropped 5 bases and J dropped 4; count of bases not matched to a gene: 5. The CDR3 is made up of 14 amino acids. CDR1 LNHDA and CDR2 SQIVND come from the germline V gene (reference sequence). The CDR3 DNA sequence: TGTGCCAGTAGTTCACAGGACAGGGGAGAGACCCAGTACTTC. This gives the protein CASSSQDRGETQYF.

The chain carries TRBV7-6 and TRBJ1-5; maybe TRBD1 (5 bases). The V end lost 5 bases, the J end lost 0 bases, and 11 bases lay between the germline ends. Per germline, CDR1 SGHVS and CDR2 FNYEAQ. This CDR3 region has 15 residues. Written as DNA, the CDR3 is TGTGCCAGCAGCCTCGACAGCTTTAGCAATCAGCCCCAGCATTTT. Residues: CASSLDSFSNQPQHF.

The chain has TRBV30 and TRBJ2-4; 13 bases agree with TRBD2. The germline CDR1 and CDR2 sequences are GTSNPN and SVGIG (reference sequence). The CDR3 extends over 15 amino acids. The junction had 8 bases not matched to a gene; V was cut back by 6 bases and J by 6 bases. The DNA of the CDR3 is TGTGCCTGCCAGACTAGCGGGGGGCCGGGAAACATTCAGTACTTC. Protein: CACQTSGGPGNIQYF.

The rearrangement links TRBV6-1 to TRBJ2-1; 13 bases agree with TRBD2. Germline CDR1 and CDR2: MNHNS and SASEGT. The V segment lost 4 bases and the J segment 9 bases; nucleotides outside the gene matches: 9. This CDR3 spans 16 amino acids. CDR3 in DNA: TGTGCCAGCAGTGCCGGACTAGCGGGGGCCAGGGGTGAGCAGTTCTTC. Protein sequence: CASSAGLAGARGEQFF.

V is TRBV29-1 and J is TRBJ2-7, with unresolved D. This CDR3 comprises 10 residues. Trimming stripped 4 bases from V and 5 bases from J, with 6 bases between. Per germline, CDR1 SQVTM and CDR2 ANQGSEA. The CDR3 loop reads CSVAVNEQYF. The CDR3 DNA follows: TGCAGCGTTGCGGTGAACGAGCAGTACTTC.

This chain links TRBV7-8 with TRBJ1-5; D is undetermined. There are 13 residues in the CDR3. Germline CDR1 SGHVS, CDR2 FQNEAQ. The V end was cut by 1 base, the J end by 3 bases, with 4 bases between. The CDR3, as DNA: TGTGCCAGCAGCTTAGGTAACAATCAGCCCCAGCATTTT. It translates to CASSLGNNQPQHF.

In DNA, the CDR3 is TGTGCCAGCAGCCAAGCAGGGGGGAACACCGGGGAGCTGTTTTTT. Translating it yields CASSQAGGNTGELFF. The V and J genes are TRBV14 and TRBJ2-2, with 7 bases fitting TRBD1. J lost 1 base, V lost 1 base, and 0 bases had no gene match. CDR3 length: 15 amino acids. Germline CDR1 reads SGHDN; CDR2 reads FVKESK. Drawing the rest from reference TRBV14 and TRBJ2-2, the complete variable domain is EAGVTQFPSHSVIEKGQTVTLRCDPISGHDNLYWYRRVMGKEIKFLLHFVKESKQDESGMPNNRFLAERTGGTYSTLKVQPAELEDSGVYFCASSQAGGNTGELFFGEGSRLTVL.

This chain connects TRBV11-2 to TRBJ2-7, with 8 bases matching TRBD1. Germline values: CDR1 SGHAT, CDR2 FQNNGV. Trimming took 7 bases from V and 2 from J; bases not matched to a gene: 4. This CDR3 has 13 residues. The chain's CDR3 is CASTGQGTYEQYF. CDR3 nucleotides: TGTGCCAGCACCGGACAGGGCACCTACGAGCAGTACTTC.

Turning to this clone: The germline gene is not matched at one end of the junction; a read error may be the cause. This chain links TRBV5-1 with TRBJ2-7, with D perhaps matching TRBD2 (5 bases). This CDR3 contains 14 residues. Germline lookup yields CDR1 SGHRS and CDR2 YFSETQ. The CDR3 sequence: CASSLGSSSHEQYF. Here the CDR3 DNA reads TGCGCCAGCAGCTTGGGTTCTAGCTCCCACGAGCAGTACTTC. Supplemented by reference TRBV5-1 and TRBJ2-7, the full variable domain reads KAGVTQTPRYLIKTRGQQVTLSCSPISGHRSVSWYQQTPGQGLQFLFEYFSETQRNKGNFPGRFSGRQFSNSRSEMNVSTLELGDSALYLCASSLGSSSHEQYFGPGTRLTVT.

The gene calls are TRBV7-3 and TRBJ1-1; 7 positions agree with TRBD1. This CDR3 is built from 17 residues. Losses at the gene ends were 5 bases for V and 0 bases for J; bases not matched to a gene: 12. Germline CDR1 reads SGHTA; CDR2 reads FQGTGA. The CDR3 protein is CASSPWTGPGLNTEAFF. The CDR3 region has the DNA TGTGCCAGCAGCCCTTGGACAGGCCCTGGACTGAACACTGAAGCTTTCTTT.

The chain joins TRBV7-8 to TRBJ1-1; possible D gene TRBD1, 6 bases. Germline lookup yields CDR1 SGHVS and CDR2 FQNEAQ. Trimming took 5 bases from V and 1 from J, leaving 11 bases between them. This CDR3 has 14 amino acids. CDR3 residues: CASSPRGGNTEAFF. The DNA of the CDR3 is TGTGCCAGCAGCCCAAGGGGGGGGAACACTGAAGCTTTCTTT.

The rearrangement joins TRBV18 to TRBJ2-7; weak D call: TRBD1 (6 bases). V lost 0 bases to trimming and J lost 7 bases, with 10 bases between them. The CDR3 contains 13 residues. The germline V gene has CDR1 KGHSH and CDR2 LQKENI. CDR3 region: CASSPPMGAEQYF. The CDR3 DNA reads TGTGCCAGCTCACCACCGATGGGGGCGGAGCAGTACTTC.

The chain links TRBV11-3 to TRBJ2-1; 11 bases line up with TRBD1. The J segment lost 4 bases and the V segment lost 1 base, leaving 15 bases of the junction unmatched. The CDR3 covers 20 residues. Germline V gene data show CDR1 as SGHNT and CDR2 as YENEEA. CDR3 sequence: CASSLGRDRGFGRLYNEQFF. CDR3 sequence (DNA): TGTGCCAGCAGCTTAGGGAGGGACAGGGGGTTCGGTCGCTTATACAATGAGCAGTTCTTC.

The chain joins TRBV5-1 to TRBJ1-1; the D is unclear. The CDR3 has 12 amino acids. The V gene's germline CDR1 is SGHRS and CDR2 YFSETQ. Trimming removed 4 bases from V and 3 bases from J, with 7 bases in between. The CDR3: CASSAGHTEAFF. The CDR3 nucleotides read TGCGCCAGCAGCGCCGGTCACACTGAAGCTTTCTTT.

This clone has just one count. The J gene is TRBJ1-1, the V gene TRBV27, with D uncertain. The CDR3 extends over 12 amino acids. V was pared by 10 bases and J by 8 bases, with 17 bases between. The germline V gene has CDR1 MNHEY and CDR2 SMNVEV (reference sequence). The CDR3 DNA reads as TGTGCCACCCCAAGGCGAAAGGAGGAAGCTTTCTTT. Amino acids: CATPRRKEEAFF.

In nucleotides, the CDR3 is TGTGCCAGCAGCCCGGGGGGTGGCGGGGTCCTTAGCACAGATACGCAGTATTTT. Translating it yields CASSPGGGGVLSTDTQYF. The chain carries TRBV3-1 (or the pseudogene TRBV3-2) and TRBJ2-3; 7 positions match TRBD2. CDR1 LGHDT and CDR2 YNNKEL come from the germline V gene (reference sequence). This CDR3 comprises 18 residues. V shed 4 bases, J shed 0 bases, and the junction held 13 bases outside the gene matches.